This T cell receptor (beta chain) was captured by sequencing in a study of Ad26.COV2.S vaccination and SARS-CoV-2 variants. Comments on this clone: Its matching antigen is unknown.

The data were produced by immunoSEQ multiplex PCR, yet TCRdb's version contains in-frame clones alone and is incomplete. The sample shows approximately 410,000 clones, approximately 92% of them seen only once. Treatment meaning: around 19 received Ad26.COV2.S at low or high dose, single or two shots; 5 received placebo; per-sample allocation not given. Day 63 following the first vaccine or placebo injection was when the samples were taken. Looked up from germline, CDR1 is MNHEY and CDR2 is SMNVEV (reference sequence). Trimming took 3 bases from V and 5 from J; bases not matched to a gene: 10. The CDR3 spans 15 residues. Study-level results: Substantial breadth was reportedly displayed by spike-specific CD8+ and CD4+ T cell responses after vaccination.

The receptor was isolated from a person between 18 and 59 years old who received the Ad26.COV2.S COVID-19 vaccine or a placebo. The chain employs TRBV27 and TRBJ2-7; 7 bases line up with TRBD2. The source material was peripheral blood, sampled in a trial of Ad26.COV2.S vaccine versus placebo. CDR3 protein: CASSLYHGTKHEQYF. The CDR3 region has the DNA TGTGCCAGCAGTTTGTACCATGGGACTAAACACGAGCAGTACTTC.